This T cell receptor beta chain was recovered during a study of neurological immune-mediated disorders (dated by TCRdb to the late 2010s). As for the study more broadly: Using UMI-based sequencing, the study compared peripheral blood TCR-beta repertoires from patients with HTLV-I-associated myelopathy (HAM/TSP), patients with multiple sclerosis, and healthy controls. The cohort included approximately 70 subjects: 14 with HAM/TSP, some 35 with multiple sclerosis, and 20 healthy controls. Longitudinal samples, technical triplicates and paired sorted CD4+ and CD8+ T-cell subsets, alongside PBMC samples, were included among the approximately 110 TCR-beta libraries. Here is what the overall study found, with its caveats: TCR clonal expansion was highest in HAM/TSP patients and lowest in MS patients, with MS patients falling below even healthy controls. Across subjects, expanded clones never shared an identical CDR3 amino acid sequence, which suggests that the TCR-beta repertoires in every group were private.

In regard to this clonotype: The clone's antigen remains unknown. No clone much larger than this one lies a single base away; base qualities are absent.

The trim is 0 bases for V and 7 bases for J, with a gap of 10 bases between the germline ends. CDR1 and CDR2 are read off the germline V gene as LGHNA and YNFKEQ. Spanning cysteine to phenylalanine, the CDR3 consists of 14 amino acids. Of the read, only the CDR3 DNA is kept; its 42 bases are in frame from base 1. cDNA was synthesized by template-switch 5'RACE using a primer carrying a 10-nucleotide random unique molecular identifier by which each TCR transcript was tagged. Every sequencing run yielded over 170 million TCR-beta sequences covering 15-18 subjects. The RNeasy kit was used to extract total RNA. TCR-beta VDJ regions were amplified with primers for the TCR constant region and the 5'RACE anchor, using the KAPA Real-time Library Amplification kit. Sample indexes and Illumina adaptors were added in a first PCR, after which library yield was increased in a second PCR. After Ampure bead purification, the TCR product of roughly 650 bp was size-selected on a 2% E-gel SizeSelection system. Before pooling, libraries had their quality checked on a Bioanalyzer, their concentration measured with Qubit, and their quantity determined with the Kapa Library Quantification kit. An Illumina HiSeq 2500 was used to sequence the libraries paired-end at 2 x 150 bp. To increase sequence diversity, about 25-31% phiX was spiked into each library pool. Under the source paper's analysis protocol: Quality-filtered reads were processed with the UMI-based MiGEC pipeline, which removed over 85% of raw TCR sequences during error correction. IMGT germline references were used for aligning VDJ genes, and each clonotype was defined as a unique CDR3 amino acid sequence together with its V-J genes. Clonal expansion, Shannon diversity and CDR3 relatedness were evaluated with VDJtools (CalcPairwiseDistances, ClusterSamples), while phylogenetic trees were built in CLCbio workbench. Clones with at least 8 unique UMIs were defined as expanded, with this threshold being based on coefficient-of-variation modelling across technical triplicates. TCRdb's own reprocessing of the public reads used fastp at Q25 and MiXCR and kept productive beta chains. Each CDR3 protein gets just one entry, which takes the most common genes and DNA from the rows behind it. TCRdb, not the authors, supplied the V and J calls. Within this sample are approximately 50,000 distinct CDR3 sequences, with 10% of them counted one time only. The ten biggest clones cover under 5.5% of the sample.

Libraries from unsorted PBMCs were made from 2 million PBMCs kept in RNAlater at -80 degrees C until RNA extraction. Peripheral blood was subjected to Ficoll-Hypaque density gradient centrifugation to isolate PBMCs, which were then cryopreserved in liquid nitrogen. Sequenced sample: PBMCs. The source of this sequence is a man aged 70-80 years with HTLV-1-associated myelopathy (HAM/TSP). The V gene is TRBV4-2 and the J gene is TRBJ2-1; no D gene can be assigned with confidence. Read as DNA, the sequence is TGTGCCAGCAGCCAAGATCCTAGGGTGAATGAGCAGTTCTTC. Its protein product is CASSQDPRVNEQFF.